The clone carrying this T cell receptor (beta chain) was counted a few times. V dropped 1 base and J dropped 6; count of bases not matched to a gene: 3. Germline CDR1 reads DFQATT; CDR2 reads SNEGSKA (reference sequence). The CDR3 has 13 amino acids. A sample-barcoded 5' primer and a J-beta primer mix were used in a second PCR of about 6 to 12 cycles. TCRdb recomputed calls from the 5' RACE reads with MiXCR, one row per CDR3 protein. The table lists under 2 million distinct CDR3 sequences, about 35% of them singletons. These data come from a study of blood T cells in healthy people across ages. This chain links TRBV20-1 with TRBJ1-5; TRBD1 matches 7 bases. The sequencing input was blood. The clonotype originates from a woman in her thirties in good health. The CDR3 region is CSARGQGSQPQHF. Here the CDR3 DNA reads TGCAGTGCTAGAGGACAGGGAAGTCAGCCCCAGCATTTT.